This TCR beta chain was found in a study of CD8+ T cells in alopecia areata. Reverse transcription of extracted RNA yielded cDNA, which provided the sequencing template. Profiled with immunoSEQ multiplex PCR; TCRdb holds only in-frame clones, not every one. The sample carries 200,000 to 250,000 clones, about 50% recorded once. Treatment in this sample: oral pan-JAK inhibitor, 5-10 mg twice daily. The TCR originated in a human donor with alopecia areata. Material: CD4+ T cells sorted from blood, obtained at week 4, from a patient treated with tofacitinib.

The CDR3 nucleotides read TGTGCCACCAGCCGGGACTTTGGGTCCTACGAGCAGTACTTC. The encoded protein is CATSRDFGSYEQYF. V and J are TRBV2 and TRBJ2-7, with D possibly being TRBD2 (6 bases). Germline V CDR1 and CDR2: SNHLY, FYNNEI. CDR3 size: 14 residues. The germline V and J ends were trimmed by 10 bases and 1 base, with 17 bases remaining between them.